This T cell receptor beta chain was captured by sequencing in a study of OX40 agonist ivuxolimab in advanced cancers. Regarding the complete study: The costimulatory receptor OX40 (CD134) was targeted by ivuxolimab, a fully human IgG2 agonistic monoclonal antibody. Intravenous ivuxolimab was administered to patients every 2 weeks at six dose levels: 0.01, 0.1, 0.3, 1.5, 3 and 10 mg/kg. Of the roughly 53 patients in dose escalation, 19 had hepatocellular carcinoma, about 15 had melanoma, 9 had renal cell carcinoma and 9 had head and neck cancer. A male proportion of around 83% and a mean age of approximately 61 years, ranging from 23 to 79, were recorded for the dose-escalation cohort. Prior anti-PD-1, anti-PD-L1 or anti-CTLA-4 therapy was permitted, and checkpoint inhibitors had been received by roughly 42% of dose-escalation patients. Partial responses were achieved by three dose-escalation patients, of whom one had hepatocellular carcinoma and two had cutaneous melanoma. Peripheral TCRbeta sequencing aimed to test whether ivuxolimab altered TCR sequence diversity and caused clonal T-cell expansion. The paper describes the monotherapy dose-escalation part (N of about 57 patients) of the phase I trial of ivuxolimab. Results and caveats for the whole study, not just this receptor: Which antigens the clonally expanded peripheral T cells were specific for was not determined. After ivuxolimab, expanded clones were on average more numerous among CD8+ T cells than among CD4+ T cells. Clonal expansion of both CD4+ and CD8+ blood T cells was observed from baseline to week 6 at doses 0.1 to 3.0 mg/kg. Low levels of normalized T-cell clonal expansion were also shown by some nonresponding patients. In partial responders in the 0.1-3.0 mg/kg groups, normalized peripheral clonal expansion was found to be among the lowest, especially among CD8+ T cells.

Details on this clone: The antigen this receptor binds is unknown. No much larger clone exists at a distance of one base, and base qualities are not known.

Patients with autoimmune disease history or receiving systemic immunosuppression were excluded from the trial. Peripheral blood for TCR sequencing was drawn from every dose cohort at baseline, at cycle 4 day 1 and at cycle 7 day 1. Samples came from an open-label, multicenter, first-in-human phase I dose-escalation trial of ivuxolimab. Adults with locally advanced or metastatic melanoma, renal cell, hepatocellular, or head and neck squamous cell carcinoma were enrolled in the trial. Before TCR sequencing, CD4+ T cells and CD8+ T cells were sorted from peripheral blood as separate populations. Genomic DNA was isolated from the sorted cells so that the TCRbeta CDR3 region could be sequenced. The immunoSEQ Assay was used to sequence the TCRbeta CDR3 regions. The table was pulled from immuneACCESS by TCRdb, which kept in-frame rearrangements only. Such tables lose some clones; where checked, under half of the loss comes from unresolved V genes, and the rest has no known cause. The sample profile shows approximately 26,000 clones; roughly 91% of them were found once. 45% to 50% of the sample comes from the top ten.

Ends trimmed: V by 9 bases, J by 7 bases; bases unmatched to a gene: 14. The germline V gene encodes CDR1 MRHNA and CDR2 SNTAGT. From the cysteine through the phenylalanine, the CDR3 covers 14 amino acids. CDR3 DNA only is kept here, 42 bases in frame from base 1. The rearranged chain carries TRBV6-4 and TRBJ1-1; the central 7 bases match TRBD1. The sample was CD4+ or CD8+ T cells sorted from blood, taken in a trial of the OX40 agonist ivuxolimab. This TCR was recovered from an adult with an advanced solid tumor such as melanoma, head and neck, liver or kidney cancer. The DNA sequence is TGTGCCAGGGGACAGTTAAGGCGTAATGGTGAAGCTTTCTTT. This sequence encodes CARGQLRRNGEAFF.